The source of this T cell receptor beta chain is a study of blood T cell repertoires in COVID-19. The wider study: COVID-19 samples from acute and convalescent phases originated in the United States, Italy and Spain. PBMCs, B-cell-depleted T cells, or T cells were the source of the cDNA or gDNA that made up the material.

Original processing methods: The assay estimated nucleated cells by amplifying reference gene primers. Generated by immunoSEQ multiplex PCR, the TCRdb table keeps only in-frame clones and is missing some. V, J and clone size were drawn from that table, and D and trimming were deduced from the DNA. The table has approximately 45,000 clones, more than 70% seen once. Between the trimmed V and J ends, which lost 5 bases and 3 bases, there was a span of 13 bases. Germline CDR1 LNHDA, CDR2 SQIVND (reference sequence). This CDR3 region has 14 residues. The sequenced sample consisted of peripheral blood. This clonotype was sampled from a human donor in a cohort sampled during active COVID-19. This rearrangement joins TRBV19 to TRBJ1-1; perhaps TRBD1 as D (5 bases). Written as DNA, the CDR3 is TGTGCCAGTAGTCGAAGGGGAGGGGACACTGAAGCTTTCTTT. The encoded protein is CASSRRGGDTEAFF.